This TCR beta chain comes out of a study of blood T cell repertoires in COVID-19. The overall study: Specimens from acute and convalescent COVID-19 originated in the United States, Italy and Spain.

Germline loops: CDR1 SNHLY, CDR2 FYNNEI. V was cut by 6 bases and J by 7 bases, with 16 bases left in between. CDR3 size: 14 residues. Donors in Cohort 3 who had recovered were those with two negative PCRs, healthcare professional clearance, or resolution of their symptoms. Original methodology: Estimates of nucleated cell counts were drawn from the amplification of reference gene primers. The protocol was immunoSEQ multiplex PCR, while the TCRdb copy is restricted to in-frame clones and leaves out a portion. Clone size and the V and J calls come from that table; the DNA yielded D and trimming. The profile shows 450,000 to 500,000 clones, less than 90% of them singletons.

The rearrangement links TRBV2 to TRBJ2-1; D gene uncertain. The sample taken for sequencing was PBMCs or T cells enriched from blood (not recorded which). This clonotype originated in an older woman who had recovered from COVID-19. The CDR3 nucleotides read TGTGCCAGCAGGCGGAACGGTGGGTCAAATGAGCAGTTCTTC. This gives the protein CASRRNGGSNEQFF.